This T cell receptor beta chain was identified during a study of CD8 T cells in ankylosing spondylitis. Study-level points and caveats: Matched synovial fluid from ankylosing spondylitis patients was reported to be enriched for disease-linked clones. A TCR beta motif of fewer than ten highly homologous variants seemed to mark ankylosing spondylitis blood. Certain motif variants had earlier been reported in reactive arthritis synovial fluid and blood.

To note about this clonotype: The antigen is not known.

Quantitative 5'-RACE with molecular barcodes produced the TCR beta libraries. One entry per CDR3 protein, called by TCRdb with MiXCR from the 5' RACE reads. The sample consists of 800,000 to 900,000 distinct CDR3 sequences, over 9.5% of them appearing once. In germline, CDR1 is DFQATT, CDR2 SNEGSKA (reference sequence). The CDR3 spans 14 residues. Trimming removed 3 bases at V and 0 bases at J, with 8 bases between. Source material: blood, either unsorted or a sorted T cell fraction (not recorded which). The TCR comes from a male donor with ankylosing spondylitis. This chain joins TRBV20-1 and TRBJ2-2, with D unclear. This chain's CDR3 is CSARGSSNTGELFF. CDR3 nucleotides: TGCAGTGCTAGGGGGTCTTCGAACACCGGGGAGCTGTTTTTT.